This T cell receptor beta chain derives from a study of T cells in Graves' hyperthyroidism and ophthalmopathy. Diagnoses were made from clinical symptoms, serum measures (thyroxine and TRAb), thyroid ultrasound and orbital computed tomography. It was 8.5 to 10 ml of fresh peripheral blood that supplied the PBMCs. This CDR3 has 15 amino acids. The germline CDR1 and CDR2 sequences are MDHEN and SYDVKM. J gave up 2 bases and V 3 bases, and 3 bases lay outside the gene matches. This clonotype occurred many times. The antigen remains unidentified. Study results and caveats: With a median lead of around 6.7 months before onset, the model predicted ophthalmopathy. Most expanded thyroid clonotypes above 0.001 also appeared in blood.

There were TCR beta CDR3 regions amplified from RNA transcripts. RT-PCR in the first round (using the HTBI primer set) targeted the TCR CDR3. TCRdb itself ran the multiplex PCR reads through MiXCR, one entry per CDR3 protein. Of roughly 600,000 distinct CDR3 sequences listed, about 14% are singletons. The specimen was blood. The V gene is TRBV28, the J gene TRBJ2-3; 9 nucleotides align to TRBD2. The clonotype was recovered from a woman aged 45-65 years with Graves' ophthalmopathy. The chain's CDR3 is CASSLAGGTTDTQYF. Written as DNA, the CDR3 is TGTGCCAGCAGTTTGGCGGGAGGGACCACAGATACGCAGTATTTT.